These 24 T cell receptor beta chains were all obtained from the same sample, sequenced in a study of blood T cells in healthy people across ages. Through a sample-barcoded 5' primer and a J-beta primer mix, a second PCR was run for roughly 6 to 12 cycles. TCRdb re-called the 5' RACE reads through MiXCR, storing one row per CDR3 protein. The table lists 600,000 to 800,000 distinct CDR3 sequences, approximately 52% of them singletons. The sample comprised blood. Receptors originate from a woman older than 75 in good health.

V usage is TRBV20-1 and J usage is TRBJ2-5; TRBD2 matches at 7 bases. With 1 base clipped from V and 4 bases from J, the junction kept 12 bases outside the gene matches. Germline CDR1 reads DFQATT; CDR2 reads SNEGSKA (reference sequence). The CDR3 consists of 16 residues. In nucleotides, the CDR3 is TGCAGTGCTAGAGGAAGAGCGGCGGGAGAAGGAGAGACCCAGTACTTC. It specifies CSARGRAAGEGETQYF.

This clonotype was detected ten times or more. The gene calls are TRBV29-1 and TRBJ1-2, with 9 positions matching TRBD1. Germline CDR1 is SQVTM and CDR2 is ANQGSEA. The V and J ends lost 3 bases and 4 bases, in that order; junction bases with no gene match: 3. This CDR3 comprises 13 residues. CDR3 bases: TGCAGCGTTGACGACAGGGGGACCTATGGCTACACCTTC. Translating it yields CSVDDRGTYGYTF.

This rearrangement joins TRBV3-1 to TRBJ2-3, with D hard to call. V was clipped by 1 base and J by 3 bases, with 14 bases between them. Germline V CDR1 and CDR2: LGHDT, YNNKEL (reference sequence). The CDR3 loop spans 16 amino acids. CDR3 loop: CASSQGGPGRTDTQYF. In DNA form, the CDR3 reads TGTGCCAGCAGCCAAGGTGGACCCGGGCGGACAGATACGCAGTATTTT.

The V gene is TRBV2, the J gene TRBJ1-5; 8 bases line up with TRBD1. Germline CDR1 and CDR2: SNHLY and FYNNEI. This CDR3 comprises 16 residues. J was trimmed by 4 bases and V by 3 bases; bases with no gene match: 8. CDR3 bases: TGTGCCAGCAGTGACAGGGGGCTGGGAGGAAATCAGCCCCAGCATTTT. Translated, it gives CASSDRGLGGNQPQHF.

This clonotype was counted between two and nine times. The V call is TRBV29-1, the J call TRBJ1-1; possible D gene TRBD1, 6 bases. V lost 7 bases to trimming and J lost 3 bases, with 12 bases between them. The CDR3 consists of 12 residues. Germline lookup yields CDR1 SQVTM and CDR2 ANQGSEA. The CDR3 loop reads CSAIPGDTEAFF. The CDR3 DNA is TGCAGCGCCATCCCAGGGGACACTGAAGCTTTCTTT.

The chain employs TRBV7-9 and TRBJ2-7; 9 bases align to TRBD1. The germline V gene encodes CDR1 SEHNR and CDR2 FQNEAQ (reference sequence). The V and J ends lost 1 base and 2 bases, in that order; junction bases with no gene match: 3. The CDR3 sequence is 15 residues long. CDR3 protein: CASSLGQGEAYEQYF. CDR3 sequence (DNA): TGTGCCAGCAGCTTAGGACAGGGGGAGGCCTACGAGCAGTACTTC.

The chain joins TRBV5-1 to TRBJ2-3, with TRBD2 matching 8 bases. Germline trimming cut 5 bases from V and 5 bases from J; bases unmatched to any gene: 13. This CDR3 has 16 amino acids. Per the germline V gene, CDR1 is SGHRS and CDR2 is YFSETQ. CDR3 sequence reads: CASRKTAGGVRDTQYF. Here the CDR3 DNA reads TGCGCCAGCAGAAAAACGGCGGGGGGTGTACGAGATACGCAGTATTTT.

Concerning this clonotype itself: A much larger clone lies a single base off, so this may be a read error. V gene TRBV28 combines with J gene TRBJ2-1; D is perhaps TRBD1 or TRBD2 (5 bases each). Germline V gives CDR1 MDHEN, CDR2 SYDVKM. The CDR3 is made up of 12 amino acids. CDR3 sequence (DNA): TGTGTCGGAAAAGGGACCCGGAATGAGCAGTTCTTC. This codes for CVGKGTRNEQFF. The full variable domain, rest sourced from reference TRBV28 and TRBJ2-1, is DVKVTQSSRYLVKRTGEKVFLECVQDMDHENMFWYRQDPGLGLRLIYFSYDVKMKEKGDIPEGYSVSREKKERFSLILESASTNQTSMYLCVGKGTRNEQFFGPGTRLTVL.

Worth noting for this clonotype: A much bigger clone sits one base away, suggesting this may be a read error. The chain links TRBV27 to TRBJ2-1, with no clear D. The germline V gene has CDR1 MNHEY and CDR2 SMNVEV (reference sequence). The CDR3 loop spans 15 amino acids. The CDR3 region has the DNA TGTGCCAGCAGTTTACGGCTGAGCTCCTACAATGGGCAGTTCTTC. Protein: CASSLRLSSYNGQFF.

The chain uses TRBV18 and TRBJ1-1; 9 bases are shared with TRBD1. The V gene end was trimmed by 2 bases and the J gene end by 3 bases; junction bases not matched to a gene: 7. Germline V gene data show CDR1 as KGHSH and CDR2 as LQKENI. The CDR3 consists of 16 residues. Here the CDR3 DNA reads TGTGCCAGCTCACCAGGGTTCCGACAGGGGGACACTGAAGCTTTCTTT. It codes for CASSPGFRQGDTEAFF.

In the case of this clonotype: A clone one base away is much larger, so this may be a read error. CDR3 amino acids: CAISLRSGGNEQYF. As DNA, the CDR3 is TGTGCCATCAGCTTAAGGAGCGGGGGGAATGAGCAGTACTTC. The chain combines TRBV7-9 with TRBJ2-1, with 9 bases that match TRBD2. The DNA matches TRBJ2-7 better at its end, which makes the J call doubtful. In germline, CDR1 is SEHNR, CDR2 FQNEAQ (reference sequence). This CDR3 is built from 14 residues.

With regard to this clonotype: Being one base from a much bigger clone, this may be a read error. The genes are TRBV10-1 and TRBJ2-7, with D perhaps matching TRBD2 (6 bases). Trimming cost V 5 bases and J 8 bases, with 13 bases left between them. In germline, CDR1 is WNHNN, CDR2 SYGVQD (reference sequence). The CDR3 sequence is 12 residues long. Written as DNA, the CDR3 is TGCGCCAGCAGTCTAGCGAGAGGAAAGCAGTACTTC. As protein: CASSLARGKQYF.

This chain joins TRBV5-1 and TRBJ2-5; unclear D gene. The CDR3 length is 15 residues. V lost 1 base to trimming and J lost 1 base, with 11 bases between them. The germline V gene has CDR1 SGHRS and CDR2 YFSETQ. Written as DNA, the CDR3 is TGCGCCAGCAGCTTGTCCTCCATATCCCAAGAGACCCAGTACTTC. Its protein product is CASSLSSISQETQYF. The full variable domain, its missing parts supplied by reference TRBV5-1 and TRBJ2-5, is KAGVTQTPRYLIKTRGQQVTLSCSPISGHRSVSWYQQTPGQGLQFLFEYFSETQRNKGNFPGRFSGRQFSNSRSEMNVSTLELGDSALYLCASSLSSISQETQYFGPGTRLLVL.

This chain joins TRBV20-1 and TRBJ1-2; possibly TRBD1 for D (5 bases). This CDR3 is 11 amino acids long. CDR1 is DFQATT, CDR2 SNEGSKA, per germline (reference sequence). V gave up 3 bases and J gave up 6 bases, with 8 bases separating them. CDR3 region: CSASRQHGYTF. For the CDR3, the DNA is TGCAGTGCTAGCAGACAGCATGGCTACACCTTC.

As for this clonotype: A much bigger clone sits one base away, suggesting this may be a read error. V is TRBV12-3 or TRBV12-4 and J is TRBJ2-7, with 9 bases fitting TRBD1. This CDR3 contains 16 residues. The J segment lost 7 bases and the V segment lost 4 bases, leaving 14 bases of the junction unmatched. The CDR3, as DNA: TGTGCCAGCAGTTCAGTTGGGACAGGGATTTTAAATGAGCAGTACTTC. Amino acids: CASSSVGTGILNEQYF.

The rearrangement links TRBV30 to TRBJ1-2; D is unresolved. The V end was cut by 4 bases, the J end by 4 bases, with 13 bases between. The length of the CDR3 is 13 residues. Looked up from germline, CDR1 is GTSNPN and CDR2 is SVGIG (reference sequence). The CDR3 nucleotides read TGTGCCTGGACAGCCTCACATGCCTATGGCTACACCTTC. Protein sequence: CAWTASHAYGYTF.

The chain couples TRBV25-1 to TRBJ2-5; no reliable D call. The closer fit of TRBJ2-7 to the DNA end suggests the J call may be wrong. The CDR3 consists of 10 residues. CDR1 is MGHDK and CDR2 is SYGVNS in the germline V gene. CDR3: CASSGLEQYF. The CDR3 coding sequence is TGTGCCAGCAGTGGACTCGAGCAGTACTTC.

This clonotype was picked up many times. The rearrangement uses TRBV12-3 or TRBV12-4 and TRBJ1-2; weak D call: TRBD1 (6 bases). The CDR3 has 15 residues. Trimming removed 2 bases from V and 6 bases from J, with 16 bases in between. The CDR3 DNA reads as TGTGCCAGCAGTTTACGGGAAACAGGGAATAATGGCTACACCTTC. Encoded protein: CASSLRETGNNGYTF.

Ten or more counts support this clonotype. The CDR3 sequence: CASSHSDTQYF. As DNA, the CDR3 is TGTGCCAGCAGCCATAGCGATACGCAGTATTTT. The chain is built from TRBV14 and TRBJ2-3; D uncertain. Trimming removed 3 bases from V and 6 bases from J, with 4 bases in between. This CDR3 is 11 amino acids long. Germline CDR1 reads SGHDN; CDR2 reads FVKESK.

This clonotype was observed a few times. This chain links TRBV5-1 with TRBJ2-1; D tentatively fits TRBD1 or TRBD2 (5 bases each). V lost 4 bases and J 9 bases, leaving 17 bases between the germline ends. This CDR3 is 14 amino acids long. Germline-derived CDR1 and CDR2 are SGHRS and YFSETQ. The CDR3 region is CASSPPQWGTEQFF. CDR3 sequence (DNA): TGCGCCAGCAGCCCCCCTCAATGGGGGACTGAGCAGTTCTTC.

This clonotype occurred a few times. A read error is possible here, since a much larger clone lies one base away. The chain recombines TRBV4-1 with TRBJ2-1, with D perhaps matching TRBD1 (6 bases). The V end lost 5 bases, the J end lost 13 bases, and 12 bases lay between the germline ends. The CDR3 length is 11 residues. From germline, CDR1 is MGHRA and CDR2 YSYEKL. The DNA for the CDR3 is TGCGCCAGCAGCACCCAGGGGACCCAGTTCTTC. Its protein product is CASSTQGTQFF.

The table lists this clonotype with many counts. The chain couples TRBV11-2 to TRBJ2-7, with D perhaps TRBD1 (5 bases). The CDR3 consists of 18 residues. Germline V CDR1 and CDR2: SGHAT, FQNNGV. Trimming removed 0 bases from V and 6 bases from J, with 24 bases in between. CDR3 in amino acids: CASSLDRVFGRVPIEQYF. The CDR3 DNA follows: TGTGCCAGCAGCTTAGATCGGGTATTTGGCAGGGTACCTATCGAGCAGTACTTC.

In its sample, this clonotype was seen a few times. A clone one base away is much larger, so this may be a read error. The rearrangement uses TRBV6-5 and TRBJ2-3, with D hard to call. V dropped 2 bases and J dropped 3 bases, with 12 bases sitting between them. The CDR3 spans 15 residues. In germline, CDR1 is MNHEY, CDR2 SVGAGI. The CDR3: CASSYAHGRTDTQYF. As DNA, the CDR3 is TGTGCCAGCAGTTACGCCCACGGACGGACAGATACGCAGTATTTT.

The genes are TRBV15 and TRBJ2-7; TRBD1 is a possible D gene (6 bases). Trimming removed 0 bases from V and 5 bases from J, with 17 bases in between. This CDR3 spans 16 amino acids. The germline gives CDR1 LNHNV, CDR2 YYDKDF (reference sequence). The CDR3 loop reads CATSRDHRAGVDEQYF. CDR3 bases: TGTGCCACCAGCAGAGATCATCGAGCAGGGGTTGACGAGCAGTACTTC.